The 22 T cell receptor beta chains presented below share a single source sample, sequenced in a study of control samples from healthy donors and cancer patients. Measured with immunoSEQ multiplex PCR; TCRdb has only the in-frame clones, and not every one. Of about 130,000 clones listed, 75% to 95% are singletons. Material for sequencing was blood. The receptors derive from a young man in good health.

The genes are TRBV10-2 and TRBJ2-5; no clear D gene. Per germline, CDR1 WSHSY and CDR2 SAAADI. There are 15 residues in the CDR3. V lost 1 base and J 6 bases, leaving 15 bases between the germline ends. CDR3 nucleotide sequence: TGCGCCAGCAGTGAGTTGGGCGGCCCAGAGAAGACCCAGTACTTC. Its protein product is CASSELGGPEKTQYF.

This clone was found a few times. The sample carries other DNA sequences with the same CDR3. The chain has TRBV10-3 and TRBJ2-7; the D is unclear. CDR3 size: 13 residues. Deletions cut 6 bases from V and 0 bases from J, with 9 bases between. Germline V gene sequence: CDR1 ENHRY, CDR2 SYGVKD. DNA for the CDR3: TGTGCCATCAGGACCGGGTCCTCCTACGAGCAGTACTTC. It yields the protein CAIRTGSSYEQYF.

The CDR3 loop is CASSFYNQETQYF. The CDR3 DNA reads as TGTGCCAGCAGTTTCTACAACCAAGAGACCCAGTACTTC. V and J are TRBV12-3 or TRBV12-4 and TRBJ2-5; D ambiguous. The V and J ends lost 3 bases and 0 bases respectively, with 5 bases between them. This CDR3 has 13 residues.

The chain links TRBV12-5 to TRBJ1-1; D is unclear. Per germline, CDR1 LGHNT and CDR2 FRNRAP. This CDR3 region has 13 residues. Trimming stripped 5 bases from V and 1 base from J, with 8 bases between. The CDR3 DNA sequence: TGTGCTAGTGGTGCCGGCCGGAACACTGAAGCTTTCTTT. Residues: CASGAGRNTEAFF.

The table lists this clone with a few counts. The J gene is TRBJ1-5, the V gene TRBV10-2, with D unclear. The V end was cut by 5 bases, the J end by 0 bases, with 5 bases between. Germline assignment: CDR1 WSHSY and CDR2 SAAADI. The CDR3 runs 13 residues. The CDR3 loop reads CASSLGSNQPQHF. The DNA for the CDR3 is TGCGCCAGCAGTCTCGGTAGCAATCAGCCCCAGCATTTT.

The chain carries TRBV30 and TRBJ1-3; a possible D gene is TRBD1 (5 bases). Trimming removed 3 bases from V and 0 bases from J, with 18 bases in between. The CDR3 is 17 residues long. From germline, CDR1 is GTSNPN and CDR2 SVGIG (reference sequence). The CDR3 bases are TGTGCCTGGAGCGATAGGACATGGGAAAACTCTGGAAACACCATATATTTT. It is translated as CAWSDRTWENSGNTIYF.

The chain links TRBV7-7 to TRBJ2-3, with 7 bases identical to TRBD1. Germline CDR1 SSHAT, CDR2 FNYEAQ (reference sequence). J gave up 11 bases and V 1 base, and 6 bases lay outside the gene matches. The CDR3 is 13 residues long. Here the CDR3 DNA reads TGTGCCAGCAGCTTAGATGTCCGGGACAGGCAGTATTTT. It yields the protein CASSLDVRDRQYF. The variable domain in full, completed from reference TRBV7-7 and TRBJ2-3, reads GAGVSQSPRYKVTKRGQDVTLRCDPISSHATLYWYQQALGQGPEFLTYFNYEAQPDKSGLPSDRFSAERPEGSISTLTIQRTEQRDSAMYRCASSLDVRDRQYFGPGTRLTVL.

The count of this clone is one. This chain links TRBV2 with TRBJ2-7; 9 positions match TRBD2. With V trimmed by 5 bases and J by 7 bases, 9 bases remained unmatched. The CDR3 length is 14 residues. Germline values: CDR1 SNHLY, CDR2 FYNNEI. The CDR3 here is CASSPMGLAGEQYF. The CDR3 DNA reads as TGTGCCAGCAGTCCAATGGGACTAGCAGGGGAGCAGTACTTC.

The chain combines TRBV5-1 with TRBJ2-5; TRBD2 aligns across 11 bases. V lost 3 bases and J lost 6; bases outside the gene matches: 10. Germline loops: CDR1 SGHRS, CDR2 YFSETQ. The CDR3 extends over 16 amino acids. The CDR3 nucleotides read TGCGCCAGCAGCTGGGAACGGCTAGCGGGGGGTAAGACCCAGTACTTC. This gives the protein CASSWERLAGGKTQYF. The variable domain in full, completed from reference TRBV5-1 and TRBJ2-5, reads KAGVTQTPRYLIKTRGQQVTLSCSPISGHRSVSWYQQTPGQGLQFLFEYFSETQRNKGNFPGRFSGRQFSNSRSEMNVSTLELGDSALYLCASSWERLAGGKTQYFGPGTRLLVL.

The gene calls are TRBV2 and TRBJ2-2; D might be TRBD1 (6 bases). Trimming pared 4 bases from V and 5 bases from J, leaving 8 bases between. Germline V gene data show CDR1 as SNHLY and CDR2 as FYNNEI. This CDR3 region has 13 residues. CDR3 DNA sequence: TGTGCCAGCAGTGCCCAGGGGACCGGGGAGCTGTTTTTT. Translating gives CASSAQGTGELFF.

This clone was detected once. V usage is TRBV3-1 (or the pseudogene TRBV3-2) and J usage is TRBJ2-3; D gene unclear. Per germline, CDR1 LGHDT and CDR2 YNNKEL (reference sequence). The V end lost 1 base, the J end lost 2 bases, and 10 bases lay between the germline ends. This CDR3 has 15 amino acids. For the CDR3, the DNA is TGTGCCAGCAGCCAAGTGGTGGGATACACAGATACGCAGTATTTT. Amino acid sequence: CASSQVVGYTDTQYF.

This chain uses TRBV6-5 with TRBJ2-2; TRBD1 aligns across 11 bases. CDR3 length equals 14 residues. Losses at the gene ends were 7 bases for V and 5 bases for J; bases not matched to a gene: 3. CDR1 and CDR2 (germline): MNHEY, SVGAGI. DNA for the CDR3: TGTGCCAGCACTGGACAGGGGGCGACCGGGGAGCTGTTTTTT. This encodes CASTGQGATGELFF.

This rearrangement joins TRBV9 to TRBJ2-2; D gene unclear. V lost 0 bases and J 2 bases, leaving 2 bases between the germline ends. The length of the CDR3 is 13 residues. The germline V gene has CDR1 SGDLS and CDR2 YYNGEE. The CDR3 bases are TGTGCCAGCAGCGTAGAAAACACCGGGGAGCTGTTTTTT. Its translation is CASSVENTGELFF.

V gene TRBV2 combines with J gene TRBJ1-1; 9 bases agree with TRBD1. The trim removed 4 bases at V and 4 bases at J, leaving 7 bases unmatched. The germline CDR1 and CDR2 sequences are SNHLY and FYNNEI. The length of the CDR3 is 15 residues. CDR3 in amino acids: CASSVFGQGTTEAFF. Here the CDR3 DNA reads TGTGCCAGCAGTGTATTCGGACAGGGGACCACTGAAGCTTTCTTT.

The chain links TRBV6-5 to TRBJ1-1, with D perhaps TRBD1 (6 bases). Trimming shortened V by 6 bases and J by 4 bases, and 18 bases separated the two germline ends. Germline values: CDR1 MNHEY, CDR2 SVGAGI. This CDR3 region has 15 residues. DNA of the CDR3: TGTGCCAGCAGAGACCCCAGGGGACGCGGCACTGAAGCTTTCTTT. It is translated as CASRDPRGRGTEAFF.

The chain combines TRBV6-4 with TRBJ1-1, with 9 bases fitting TRBD1. This CDR3 is 14 amino acids long. Trimming removed 6 bases from V and 6 bases from J; junction bases left unmatched: 8. The V gene's germline CDR1 is MRHNA and CDR2 SNTAGT. CDR3 loop: CASSSTGGLSEAFF. DNA for the CDR3: TGTGCCAGCAGCTCGACAGGGGGGCTCTCTGAAGCTTTCTTT.

The chain employs TRBV9 and TRBJ2-7; TRBD2 might be the D (7 bases). The CDR3 loop spans 15 amino acids. The ends were cut back, 3 bases at V and 2 bases at J, with 15 bases in the middle. Germline CDR1 reads SGDLS; CDR2 reads YYNGEE. Here the CDR3 reads CASSGGGGLTYEQYF. The CDR3 DNA follows: TGTGCCAGCAGCGGGGGCGGGGGCCTTACCTACGAGCAGTACTTC.

This chain connects TRBV27 to TRBJ1-1; D unresolved. This CDR3 contains 15 residues. Germline lookup yields CDR1 MNHEY and CDR2 SMNVEV (reference sequence). V lost 5 bases and J 0 bases, leaving 13 bases between the germline ends. The CDR3 spells CASSHQRSLNTEAFF. The DNA for the CDR3 is TGTGCCAGCAGTCACCAACGGAGCCTGAACACTGAAGCTTTCTTT.

This clone was observed a few times. This rearrangement joins TRBV4-1 to TRBJ1-2; D may be TRBD1 (5 bases). The CDR3 is made up of 12 amino acids. V lost 3 bases and J lost 8, with 10 bases in between. Germline-derived CDR1 and CDR2 are MGHRA and YSYEKL. The CDR3 sequence is CASSHEGWGYTF. CDR3 nucleotide sequence: TGCGCCAGCAGCCATGAGGGGTGGGGCTACACCTTC.

V and J are TRBV9 and TRBJ1-2; D is ambiguous. Germline-derived CDR1 and CDR2 are SGDLS and YYNGEE. This CDR3 contains 12 residues. V was clipped by 3 bases and J by 3 bases, with 6 bases between them. The CDR3: CASSAVHYGYTF. The CDR3 bases are TGTGCCAGCAGCGCCGTTCACTATGGCTACACCTTC.

This clone was recorded once. The chain recombines TRBV5-6 with TRBJ1-1, with TRBD1 matching 10 bases. The CDR3 runs to 13 residues. V shed 0 bases and J 10 bases; nucleotides not matched to a gene: 3. The V gene's germline CDR1 is SGHDT and CDR2 YYEEEE. The CDR3 DNA sequence: TGTGCCAGCAGCTTGGGACAGGGGGCCGGAGCTTTCTTT. Translating gives CASSLGQGAGAFF.

The chain couples TRBV5-1 to TRBJ1-1; 7 bases align to TRBD1. Germline lookup yields CDR1 SGHRS and CDR2 YFSETQ. The CDR3 is 15 amino acids. V lost 1 base and J lost 1; bases outside the gene matches: 4. This CDR3 reads CASSLTGQANTEAFF. In DNA, the CDR3 is TGCGCCAGCAGCTTGACCGGACAGGCGAACACTGAAGCTTTCTTT.